This TCR beta chain was documented in a study of molecular identifiers for immune sequencing clone quantification. The study, taken as a whole, reports: The study found clones above 20 RNA copies held over 98% of effector molecules and under 1% in naive cells.

From the PCR reads, TCRdb called clonotypes with MiXCR, one entry per CDR3 protein. The sample lists under 15,000 distinct CDR3 sequences; 15% to 20% were seen once. Regarding this clonotype: Its antigen remains unknown.

The V gene end was trimmed by 0 bases and the J gene end by 7 bases; junction bases not matched to a gene: 9. CDR1 is DFQATT and CDR2 is SNEGSKA in the germline V gene (reference sequence). The CDR3 consists of 15 residues. Between about 19,000 and 1,100,000 sorted cells, with 10%, 30% or 50% RNA, yielded naive CD8 libraries. Naive CD8 T cells underwent sorting with the CD8+CD4-CCR7+CD45RA+ definition. This TCR was sampled from a human donor in good health. Some libraries in this study had Jurkat cell RNA spiked in. V usage is TRBV20-1 and J usage is TRBJ2-7; 10 nucleotides match TRBD2. Sequencing used naive CD8+ T cells from blood, with Jurkat cell RNA spiked in. Subset: FACS-sorted CD8+CD4-CCR7+CD45RA+ naive T cells. CDR3 loop: CSARDGTSAYNEQYF. The CDR3 coding sequence is TGCAGTGCTAGAGATGGGACTAGCGCTTACAATGAGCAGTACTTC.